This is a list of T cell receptor beta chains from one sample in a study of T cells after yellow fever vaccination. TCRdb re-called the 5' RACE reads with MiXCR, one entry per CDR3 protein. The table has about 30,000 distinct CDR3 sequences, 5.5% to 8% seen once. The specimen comprised PBMCs, either bulk or a sorted T-cell subset (CD4+, CD8+, memory, or dextramer-sorted; not recorded which), sampled on the day of the yellow fever booster vaccination. The origin of the receptors is a man aged 30 to 45 who received the YFV17D yellow fever vaccine. Each CDR3 is given with its conserved first and last residue. D genes are given only for firm matches. Rows may omit the clone size; those that give it use once, few, many or a size class.

clone size,J gene,D gene,V gene,CDR3 protein,CDR3 DNA
many,TRBJ2-1,-,TRBV12-3/TRBV12-4,CASSPSRLHEQFF,TGTGCCAGCAGTCCCTCCCGGTTACATGAGCAGTTCTTC
many,TRBJ2-1,TRBD2,TRBV12-3/TRBV12-4,CASRGGLAYTNEQFF,TGTGCCAGCAGGGGGGGACTAGCTTATACTAATGAGCAGTTCTTC
many,TRBJ2-7,-,TRBV20-1,CSAPGPSYEQYF,TGCAGTGCTCCGGGGCCTTCCTACGAGCAGTACTTC
few,TRBJ1-5,-,TRBV6-2/TRBV6-3,CASGGSNQPQHF,TGTGCCAGCGGTGGTAGCAATCAGCCCCAGCATTTT
many,TRBJ2-1,TRBD2,TRBV10-3,CAIRAGGPDEQFF,TGTGCCATCAGGGCGGGAGGGCCCGATGAGCAGTTCTTC
many,TRBJ2-3,-,TRBV29-1,CSATISTAPTDTQYF,TGCAGCGCAACTATATCCACGGCCCCCACAGATACGCAGTATTTT
few,TRBJ2-2,-,TRBV6-1,CASRETATGELFF,TGTGCCAGCAGAGAGACAGCAACCGGGGAGCTGTTTTTT
many,TRBJ2-2,-,TRBV24-1,CATSDARDISGGELFF,TGTGCCACCAGTGACGCCCGGGACATCAGTGGCGGGGAGCTGTTTTTT
many,TRBJ2-3,-,TRBV9,CASSVGLASTDTQYF,TGTGCCAGCAGCGTAGGGCTAGCTAGCACAGATACGCAGTATTTT
many,TRBJ2-3,-,TRBV9,CASSAARASSSDTQYF,TGTGCCAGCAGCGCAGCTCGGGCTAGCAGCTCAGATACGCAGTATTTT
few,TRBJ2-1,TRBD2,TRBV27,CASSLSAAGVSYNEQFF,TGTGCCAGCAGTTTATCAGCGGCGGGAGTATCCTACAATGAGCAGTTCTTC
many,TRBJ1-4,-,TRBV7-2,CASSLGRLTTNEKLFF,TGTGCCAGCAGCTTAGGGCGACTGACAACTAATGAAAAACTGTTTTTT
many,TRBJ2-5,-,TRBV9,CASSASPGPQETQYF,TGTGCCAGCAGCGCTTCGCCGGGACCTCAAGAGACCCAGTACTTC
many,TRBJ2-5,-,TRBV20-1,CSAPQTTVQETQYF,TGCAGTGCCCCCCAAACGACGGTACAAGAGACCCAGTACTTC
many,TRBJ1-4,TRBD1,TRBV6-1,CASGRQGTNEKLFF,TGTGCCAGCGGAAGACAGGGCACTAATGAAAAACTGTTTTTT
many,TRBJ2-7,-,TRBV10-3,CAIGSSYEQYF,TGTGCCATCGGTTCGAGCTACGAGCAGTACTTC
-,TRBJ1-5,-,TRBV7-2,CASSLPGLGQPQHF,TGTGCCAGCAGCTTACCGGGGTTAGGTCAGCCCCAGCATTTT
many,TRBJ1-4,TRBD1,TRBV20-1,CSAPRQGIFEKLFF,TGCAGTGCCCCCCGACAGGGGATATTTGAAAAACTGTTTTTT
many,TRBJ2-1,-,TRBV24-1,CATSDLGGNNEQFF,TGTGCCACCAGTGATTTGGGGGGGAATAATGAGCAGTTCTTC
-,TRBJ2-1,-,TRBV7-9,CASSLGVSSNEQFF,TGTGCCAGCAGCTTAGGTGTCTCCTCCAATGAGCAGTTCTTC
many,TRBJ1-2,-,TRBV6-2/TRBV6-3,CASNFGGTNYGYTF,TGTGCCAGTAACTTTGGAGGAACTAACTATGGCTACACCTTC
many,TRBJ1-1,-,TRBV6-5,CASTRDSGHTEAFF,TGTGCCAGCACCCGGGATTCTGGACACACTGAAGCTTTCTTT
many,TRBJ1-1,-,TRBV3-1,CASSQGGGWAFF,TGTGCCAGCAGCCAAGGCGGGGGGTGGGCTTTCTTT
many,TRBJ1-5,-,TRBV27,CASSLSTGPNQPQHF,TGTGCCAGCAGTTTATCGACAGGCCCCAATCAGCCCCAGCATTTT
medium-sized,TRBJ2-1,-,TRBV15,CATSRDAGAYNEQFF,TGTGCCACCAGCAGAGATGCGGGCGCCTACAATGAGCAGTTCTTC
-,TRBJ2-7,TRBD1,TRBV3-1,CASSFRGSYSYEQYF,TGTGCCAGCAGTTTCAGGGGGTCCTACTCCTACGAGCAGTACTTC
medium-sized,TRBJ2-2,TRBD1,TRBV3-1,CASSQGDSYTGELFF,TGTGCCAGCAGCCAAGGGGACAGCTACACCGGGGAGCTGTTTTTT
many,TRBJ2-5,TRBD2,TRBV15,CATSRGGGSPETQYF,TGTGCCACCAGCAGAGGGGGCGGGAGCCCCGAGACCCAGTACTTC
-,TRBJ2-5,-,TRBV12-3/TRBV12-4,CASRSQMVETQYF,TGTGCCAGCAGGTCCCAGATGGTAGAGACCCAGTACTTC
many,TRBJ2-5,TRBD2,TRBV10-3,CAISETSGIETQYF,TGTGCCATCAGTGAAACTAGCGGGATAGAGACCCAGTACTTC
many,TRBJ2-7,TRBD2,TRBV7-8,CASSSRLAVEQYF,TGTGCCAGCAGCTCCAGACTAGCGGTCGAGCAGTACTTC
-,TRBJ1-1,-,TRBV7-4,CASSTRQANCDTEAFF,TGTGCCAGCAGCACGCGACAGGCCAACTGTGACACTGAAGCTTTCTTT
-,TRBJ2-1,TRBD1,TRBV10-1,CASRQFGTGKMTEQFF,TGCGCCAGCAGGCAATTCGGGACAGGCAAAATGACTGAGCAGTTCTTC
many,TRBJ2-1,TRBD2,TRBV29-1,CSVEPSGRYEQFF,TGCAGCGTTGAGCCTAGCGGGAGGTATGAGCAGTTCTTC
medium-sized,TRBJ2-5,-,TRBV7-2,CASSYGGVETQYF,TGTGCCAGCAGCTACGGGGGTGTGGAGACCCAGTACTTC
many,TRBJ2-3,TRBD2,TRBV5-1,CASTGTSFTDTQYF,TGCGCCAGCACCGGGACTAGTTTCACAGATACGCAGTATTTT
many,TRBJ2-2,-,TRBV20-1,CSVREGTGELFF,TGCAGTGTGAGAGAGGGAACCGGGGAGCTGTTTTTT
many,TRBJ2-7,-,TRBV25-1,CASSGWPRDGYEQYF,TGTGCCAGCAGTGGTTGGCCCCGTGACGGGTACGAGCAGTACTTC
-,TRBJ1-2,-,TRBV7-8,CASSSTGGDGYTF,TGTGCCAGCAGCTCTACGGGAGGGGATGGCTACACCTTC
-,TRBJ2-5,-,TRBV7-9,CASSLNIETQYF,TGTGCCAGCAGCTTAAATATTGAGACCCAGTACTTC
many,TRBJ2-1,-,TRBV12-3/TRBV12-4,CASTRANEQFF,TGTGCCAGCACCCGGGCCAATGAGCAGTTCTTC
-,TRBJ2-3,-,TRBV12-3/TRBV12-4,CASSFRAGGSDTQYF,TGTGCCAGCAGTTTTAGGGCAGGGGGGTCAGATACGCAGTATTTT
many,TRBJ2-3,-,TRBV11-3,CASSLAWEDTQYF,TGTGCCAGCAGCTTAGCTTGGGAAGATACGCAGTATTTT
many,TRBJ2-3,TRBD2,TRBV29-1,CSVARGSGTDTQYF,TGCAGCGTTGCCCGCGGGAGTGGCACAGATACGCAGTATTTT
many,TRBJ2-7,TRBD1,TRBV18,CASEGQGVEQYF,TGTGCCAGCGAAGGACAGGGGGTCGAGCAGTACTTC
many,TRBJ2-7,-,TRBV7-2,CASSLDFGGQYF,TGTGCCAGCAGCTTAGATTTCGGAGGGCAGTACTTC
few,TRBJ2-3,TRBD1,TRBV11-1,CASSSGQGGRPSTDTQYF,TGTGCCAGCAGCTCGGGACAGGGAGGTCGACCGAGCACAGATACGCAGTATTTT
-,TRBJ2-7,TRBD1,TRBV6-2/TRBV6-3,CASSSPGQSSYEQYF,TGTGCCAGCAGTTCCCCGGGACAGAGCTCCTACGAGCAGTACTTC
many,TRBJ2-7,-,TRBV7-2,CASSLAGGRRSSYEQYF,TGTGCCAGCAGCTTAGCCGGGGGACGTAGGAGCTCCTACGAGCAGTACTTC
many,TRBJ2-6,-,TRBV5-1,CASSTAPVSGANVLTF,TGCGCCAGCAGCACCGCCCCGGTCTCTGGGGCCAACGTCCTGACTTTC